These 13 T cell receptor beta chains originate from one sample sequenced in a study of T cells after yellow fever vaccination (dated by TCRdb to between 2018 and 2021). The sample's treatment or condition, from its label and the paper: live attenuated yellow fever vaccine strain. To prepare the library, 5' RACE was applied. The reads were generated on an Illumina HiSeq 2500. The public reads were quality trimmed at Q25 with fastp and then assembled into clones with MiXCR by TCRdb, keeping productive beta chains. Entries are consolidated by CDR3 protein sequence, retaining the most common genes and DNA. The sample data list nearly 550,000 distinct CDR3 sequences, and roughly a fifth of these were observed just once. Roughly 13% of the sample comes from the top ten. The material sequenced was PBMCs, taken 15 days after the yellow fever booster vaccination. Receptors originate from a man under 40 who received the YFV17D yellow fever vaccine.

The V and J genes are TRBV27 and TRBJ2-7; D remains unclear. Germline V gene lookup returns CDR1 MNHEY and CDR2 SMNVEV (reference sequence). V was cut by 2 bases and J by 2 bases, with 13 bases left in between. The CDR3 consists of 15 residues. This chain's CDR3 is CASSLRWGGPYEQYF. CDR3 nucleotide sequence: TGTGCCAGCAGTTTACGGTGGGGTGGACCCTACGAGCAGTACTTC.

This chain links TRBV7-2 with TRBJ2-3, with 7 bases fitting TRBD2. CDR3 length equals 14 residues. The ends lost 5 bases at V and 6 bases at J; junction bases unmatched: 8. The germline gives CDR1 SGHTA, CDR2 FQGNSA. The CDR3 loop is CASSHGEGLDTQYF. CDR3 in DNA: TGTGCCAGCAGCCATGGGGAGGGTTTGGATACGCAGTATTTT.

The CDR3 reads CASSQAQGAGDEQYF. For the CDR3, the DNA is TGCGCCAGCAGCCAAGCTCAGGGGGCGGGAGACGAGCAGTACTTC. The V call is TRBV4-3, the J call TRBJ2-7, with D tentatively TRBD1 (8 bases). V was pared by 1 base and J by 5 bases, with 15 bases between. There are 15 residues in the CDR3. Germline loops: CDR1 LGHNA, CDR2 YSLEER.

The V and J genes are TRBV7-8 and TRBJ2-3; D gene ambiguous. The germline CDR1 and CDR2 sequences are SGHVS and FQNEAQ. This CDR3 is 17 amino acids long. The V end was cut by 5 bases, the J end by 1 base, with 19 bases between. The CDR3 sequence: CASSPQVMGIGTDTQYF. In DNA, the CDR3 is TGTGCCAGCAGCCCCCAAGTCATGGGGATAGGCACAGATACGCAGTATTTT.

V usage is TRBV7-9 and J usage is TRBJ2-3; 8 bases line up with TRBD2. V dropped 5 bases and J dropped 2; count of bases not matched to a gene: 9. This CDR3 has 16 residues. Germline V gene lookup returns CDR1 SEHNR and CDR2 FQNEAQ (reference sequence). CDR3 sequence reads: CASSPGRGAYTDTQYF. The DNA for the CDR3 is TGTGCCAGCAGCCCCGGGAGGGGGGCCTACACAGATACGCAGTATTTT.

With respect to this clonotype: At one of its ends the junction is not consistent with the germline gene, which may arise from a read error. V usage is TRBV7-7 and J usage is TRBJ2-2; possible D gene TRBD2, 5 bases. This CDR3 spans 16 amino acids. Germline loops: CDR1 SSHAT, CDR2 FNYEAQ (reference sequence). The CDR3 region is CASSRIGGSVTGELFF. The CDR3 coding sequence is TGTGCTAGCAGTCGAATCGGCGGGTCGGTGACCGGGGAGCTGTTTTTT.

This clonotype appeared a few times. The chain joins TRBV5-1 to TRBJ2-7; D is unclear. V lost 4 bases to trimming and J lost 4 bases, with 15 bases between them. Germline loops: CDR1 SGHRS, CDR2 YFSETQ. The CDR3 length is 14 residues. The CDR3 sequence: CASSGKGPQYEQYF. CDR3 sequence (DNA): TGCGCCAGCAGCGGAAAGGGTCCCCAATACGAGCAGTACTTC.

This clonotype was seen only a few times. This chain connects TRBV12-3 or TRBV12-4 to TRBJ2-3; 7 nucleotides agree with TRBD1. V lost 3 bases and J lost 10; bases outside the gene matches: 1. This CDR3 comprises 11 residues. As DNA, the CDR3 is TGTGCCAGCAGTTTGGGGACAGCGCAGTATTTT. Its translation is CASSLGTAQYF.

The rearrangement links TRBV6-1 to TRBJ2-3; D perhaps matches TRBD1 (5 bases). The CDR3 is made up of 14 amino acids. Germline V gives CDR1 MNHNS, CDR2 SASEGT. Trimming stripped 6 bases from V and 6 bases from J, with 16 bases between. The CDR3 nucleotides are TGTGCCAGCAGCACTACACAGACAGCGGATACGCAGTATTTT. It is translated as CASSTTQTADTQYF.

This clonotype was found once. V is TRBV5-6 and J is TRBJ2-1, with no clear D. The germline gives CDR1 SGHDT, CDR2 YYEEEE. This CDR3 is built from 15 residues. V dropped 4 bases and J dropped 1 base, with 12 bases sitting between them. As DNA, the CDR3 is TGTGCCAGCAGCCTTAGGAGACTTTCCTACAATGAGCAGTTCTTC. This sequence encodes CASSLRRLSYNEQFF.

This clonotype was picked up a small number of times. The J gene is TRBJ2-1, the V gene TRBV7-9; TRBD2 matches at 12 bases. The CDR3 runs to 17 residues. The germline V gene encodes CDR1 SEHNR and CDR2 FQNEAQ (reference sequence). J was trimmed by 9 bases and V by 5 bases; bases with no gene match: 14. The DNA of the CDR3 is TGTGCCAGCAGCACTCGACTAGCGGGAGCGTCGGTCGGTGAGCAGTTCTTC. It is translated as CASSTRLAGASVGEQFF.

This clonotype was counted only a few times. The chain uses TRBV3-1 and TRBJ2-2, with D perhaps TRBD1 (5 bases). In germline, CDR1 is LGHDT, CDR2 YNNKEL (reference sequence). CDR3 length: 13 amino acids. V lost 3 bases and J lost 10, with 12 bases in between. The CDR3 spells CASSHRVGVELFF. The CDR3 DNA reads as TGTGCCAGCAGCCATCGTGTAGGGGTGGAGCTGTTTTTT.

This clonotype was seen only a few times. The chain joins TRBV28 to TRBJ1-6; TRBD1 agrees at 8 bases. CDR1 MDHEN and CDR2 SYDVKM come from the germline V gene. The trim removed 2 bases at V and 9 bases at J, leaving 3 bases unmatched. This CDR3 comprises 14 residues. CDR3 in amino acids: CASSLGQGGSPLHF. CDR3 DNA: TGTGCCAGCAGTTTAGGACAGGGTGGTTCACCCCTCCACTTT.